A selection of T cell receptor beta chains follows, all from one sample in a study of blood T cell repertoires in COVID-19. Produced via immunoSEQ multiplex PCR; TCRdb's table is partial and in-frame only. The sample contains around 55,000 clones, 65% to 90% of which appear only once. The sequenced sample consisted of peripheral blood. The receptors here all came from a human donor in a cohort sampled during active COVID-19. Each CDR3 is given with its conserved first and last residue. D genes are given only for firm matches. Clone size appears in some rows only: once, few, many, or a class for an expanded clone.

d_call clone_size j_call v_call cdr3_nt cdr3_aa
- - TRBJ1-1 TRBV7-9 TGTGCCAGCAGGGGGGCGGACACTGAAGCTTTCTTT CASRGADTEAFF
TRBD1 once TRBJ2-7 TRBV18 TGTGCCAGCTCACCAGGGGGACAGGGGGCCTACGAGCAGTACTTC CASSPGGQGAYEQYF
TRBD2 - TRBJ2-7 TRBV27 TGTGCCAGCACCTTTGTAGCGGGAGGGTACTACGAGCAGTACTTC CASTFVAGGYYEQYF
- - TRBJ1-6 TRBV30 TGTGCCTGGAATAACAGATATAATTCACCCCTCCACTTT CAWNNRYNSPLHF
- - TRBJ2-7 TRBV4-3 TGCGCCAGCAGCCTTCTACTCTCGTCGGGGGACTACGAGCAGTACTTC CASSLLLSSGDYEQYF
TRBD1 - TRBJ1-6 TRBV28 TGTGCCAGCAGTTCGGGACAGATGGGTTCACCCCTCCACTTT CASSSGQMGSPLHF
- - TRBJ2-7 TRBV6-6 TGTGCCAGCAGTTCCACTCCGGGGGGCGGGAGTATCTTC CASSSTPGGGSIF
- - TRBJ2-7 TRBV6-1 TGTGCCAGCAGTGAACAGGGCAGATTTCCCTACGAGCAGTACTTC CASSEQGRFPYEQYF
TRBD1 once TRBJ2-3 TRBV5-1 TGCGCCAGCAGCACTGGCACGACAGGGTCAGATACGCAGTATTTT CASSTGTTGSDTQYF
TRBD1 - TRBJ2-1 TRBV28 TGTGCCAGCACGAGAGGGACAGGTGATTACAATGAGCAGTTCTTC CASTRGTGDYNEQFF
- - TRBJ2-1 TRBV5-4 TGTGCCAGCAGCTTGGACTTTGAGCAGTTCTTC CASSLDFEQFF
- - TRBJ2-2 TRBV19 TGTGCCAGTAGTCCCCCAGGGGTTGACGGGGTAGAGCTGTTTTTT CASSPPGVDGVELFF
- - TRBJ2-3 TRBV7-9 TGTGCCAGCAGCTTAACCGGGAGCACAGATACGCAGTATTTT CASSLTGSTDTQYF
TRBD2 once TRBJ2-5 TRBV20-1 TGCAGTGCTAGTGGAACTAGCGAAGAGACCCAGTACTTC CSASGTSEETQYF
TRBD1 - TRBJ2-2 TRBV29-1 TGCAGCGTTCGAGACAGGGGCGACACCGGGGAGCTGTTTTTT CSVRDRGDTGELFF
TRBD1 - TRBJ1-1 TRBV11-3 TGTGCCAGCAGCCCGGGACAGGGTCGTGCAAAAACTGAAGCTTTCTTT CASSPGQGRAKTEAFF
TRBD2 - TRBJ2-3 TRBV14 TGTGCCAGCAGCCCGACTAGCGGGACAGATACGCAGTATTTT CASSPTSGTDTQYF
- once TRBJ2-1 TRBV19 TGTGCCAGTAGTGTTGGTTGGGCGCAGTTCTTC CASSVGWAQFF
TRBD1 few TRBJ1-2 TRBV5-1 TGCGCCAGCAGCACGGGACAGCAGAAGGACTATGGCTACACCTTC CASSTGQQKDYGYTF